This TCR beta chain was sequenced for a study of CD8+ T cells in alopecia areata. Sequencing used cDNA as its template, made by extracting RNA and reverse transcribing it. Method: immunoSEQ multiplex PCR; TCRdb's copy keeps in-frame clones and lacks some. This sample has under 250,000 clones; about 60% occur once, and the top ten carry 0.45%. The CDR3 spans 17 residues. The germline gives CDR1 SGHVS, CDR2 FQNEAQ. V was trimmed by 8 bases and J by 5 bases, leaving 24 bases between them. This receptor was identified in a human donor with alopecia areata. This sample comprised CD4+ T cells sorted from blood, obtained at week 0. The chain employs TRBV7-8 and TRBJ2-2; a possible D gene is TRBD2 (5 bases). CDR3 sequence (DNA): TGTGCCAGCCGTTACGATTCCGGGAAGATAGGGACCGGGGAGCTGTTTTTT. It codes for CASRYDSGKIGTGELFF.